The source of this T cell receptor (beta chain) is a study of T cells after yellow fever vaccination (dated by TCRdb to the late 2010s). Notes on the research overall: The SMART-Seq v4 Ultra Low Input RNA kit was used to prepare libraries from fractions with low cell numbers. To follow T-cell clones before and after both primary and booster YFV17D yellow fever vaccination, bulk TCR alpha and beta repertoires underwent longitudinal sequencing. Two healthy male donors made up the cohort, one aged 18 to 29 years and the other aged 30 to 40 years. Blood samples were taken at several timepoints before and after primary and secondary immunization, and bulk PBMC replicates and cell subsets were isolated. What the study reported, not specific to this receptor: Only two donors were included in the study, so the extent to which the findings can be generalized is limited. Because abundant contaminating clonotypes from the bulk population could be contained in FACS-sorted repertoires, computational filtering was required. A small fraction of clonotypes showed up in both the CD4 and CD8 compartments, probably as a result of convergent recombination. After the booster, most of the clones that had expanded following primary vaccination were detected again (approximately 95% of CD4 and 88% of CD8), which suggests that memory was broadly maintained. The secondary T-cell response was weaker than the primary response but faster, peaking on day 5 instead of day 15.

There are a few counts of this clonotype. No base quality information exists; no much larger clone differs at one position. Including the terminal cysteine and phenylalanine, the CDR3 comprises 16 residues. Just CDR3 DNA is preserved here, 48 bases in frame from base 1. From a lookup of the germline V gene, CDR1 and CDR2 are SGHVS and FQNEAQ. Germline trimming: 1 base from V, 0 bases from J; junction bases outside gene matches: 3. In the paper's terms, the treatment or condition label means: live attenuated yellow fever vaccine strain. PBMCs were isolated from peripheral blood using a standard Ficoll-Paque protocol. Epitope-specific CD8 T cells were sorted with a dextramer loaded with the yellow fever NS4B epitope peptide, and anti-CD3 and anti-CD8 staining was applied. RNA was extracted with TriZol from bulk PBMCs, CD4 and CD8 fractions, and dextramer-positive and dextramer-negative fractions. TCR cDNA was synthesized by 5'RACE template switching, which introduced a universal primer site and unique molecular identifiers. cDNA synthesis was primed from both the TCR alpha and TCR beta constant segments. Libraries were amplified in two PCR steps, with sample barcodes and sequencing adapters added in the second step. Libraries were sequenced on Illumina HiSeq 2500 (2x100 bp) or NovaSeq (2x150 bp). The original methods were these. Demultiplexing of reads and collapsing into UMI consensus sequences were performed with MIGEC, and V(D)J alignment was carried out with MiXCR. Using edgeR on replicate PBMC samples, clonotypes were called vaccine-responding if FDR was below 0.01 and the log2 fold change was above 5 up to day 15. Each bulk clonotype was labeled CD4 or CD8 based on which sequenced repertoire, CD4 or CD8, contained the clonotype at higher abundance. NS4B-specific clonotypes were defined as those at least 10-fold enriched in dextramer-positive over dextramer-negative fractions; CD4-biased clonotypes were excluded. TCRdb itself trimmed the public reads at Q25 with fastp, ran MiXCR and retained productive beta chains. A single entry per CDR3 protein holds the most common genes and DNA from its merged rows. In this record, the V and J calls reflect TCRdb's handling and not the investigators' own analysis. The table for this sample lists approximately 85,000 distinct CDR3 sequences; about an eighth of them were counted only once. The top ten clones comprise 20% to 25% of the sample.

The starting material was CD8+ T cells not binding an NS4B(214-222) dextramer, sorted from PBMCs, obtained approximately 22 days after the first yellow fever vaccination. The cell subset or site label for this specimen denotes: NS4B epitope dextramer-negative CD8 T cells. The receptor comes from a man aged 18 to 35 who received the YFV17D yellow fever vaccine. This chain joins TRBV7-8 to TRBJ2-3, and 8 bases in between align with TRBD2. The DNA reads TGTGCCAGCAGCTTAGGAAGCGGGGGAAGCACAGATACGCAGTATTTT. It encodes CASSLGSGGSTDTQYF.